This passage covers 7 T cell receptor beta chains from one sample sequenced in a study of T cell changes during pregnancy in multiple sclerosis. Assay: immunoSEQ multiplex PCR; the TCRdb copy retains only in-frame clones and omits some. The data hold tens of thousands of clones, with approximately 84% observed a single time. The material was CD8+ T cells from peripheral blood mononuclear cells, obtained after pregnancy. Source of these receptors: a female donor with multiple sclerosis, enrolled in a pregnancy study.

The chain is built from TRBV9 and TRBJ2-5, with 14 nucleotides matching TRBD2. Unmatched junction bases numbered 7, after V lost 4 bases and J lost 5 bases. The CDR3 contains 16 residues. Germline V lookup: CDR1 SGDLS, CDR2 YYNGEE. Written as DNA, the CDR3 is TGTGCCAGCAGCCCTGGACTAGCGGGAGGTTGGGAGACCCAGTACTTC. This translates into CASSPGLAGGWETQYF.

This clone was counted once. The gene calls are TRBV4-1 and TRBJ2-3; D might be TRBD2 (5 bases). The CDR3 covers 15 residues. CDR1 and CDR2 (germline): MGHRA, YSYEKL. The V end lost 4 bases, the J end lost 0 bases, and 11 bases lay between the germline ends. CDR3: CASSRPAASTDTQYF. The CDR3 DNA follows: TGCGCCAGCAGCCGCCCAGCGGCCAGCACAGATACGCAGTATTTT.

The chain recombines TRBV10-3 with TRBJ1-1; D is possibly TRBD1 (5 bases). The CDR3 runs 13 residues. The V end lost 11 bases, the J end lost 0 bases, and 13 bases lay between the germline ends. Looked up from germline, CDR1 is ENHRY and CDR2 is SYGVKD. The CDR3 DNA is TGTGCCGCTGGACCGGGGGTGAACACTGAAGCTTTCTTT. This translates into CAAGPGVNTEAFF.

The V and J genes are TRBV7-8 and TRBJ2-7, with D perhaps matching TRBD1 (6 bases). Germline values: CDR1 SGHVS, CDR2 FQNEAQ. CDR3 length: 16 residues. V gave up 3 bases and J gave up 0 bases, with 15 bases separating them. The CDR3 nucleotides read TGTGCCAGCAGCTTTACCGGGACACTTAGCTCCTACGAGCAGTACTTC. Translated, it gives CASSFTGTLSSYEQYF. Based on the CDR3 plus reference TRBV7-8 and TRBJ2-7, the full variable domain is GAGVSQSPRYKVAKRGQDVALRCDPISGHVSLFWYQQALGQGPEFLTYFQNEAQLDKSGLPSDRFFAERPEGSVSTLKIQRTQQEDSAVYLCASSFTGTLSSYEQYFGPGTRLTVT.

V gene TRBV30 combines with J gene TRBJ2-4, with D possibly TRBD1 on 6 matching bases. V was pared by 5 bases and J by 3 bases, with 23 bases between. This CDR3 spans 17 amino acids. Looked up from germline, CDR1 is GTSNPN and CDR2 is SVGIG (reference sequence). The CDR3 loop reads CAWATGKAYLGKNIQYF. CDR3 DNA sequence: TGTGCCTGGGCAACAGGGAAGGCTTATCTAGGCAAAAACATTCAGTACTTC.

In DNA form, the CDR3 reads TGTGCCAGCGGGACTAGCGGTGGCACAGATACGCAGTATTTT. Encoded protein: CASGTSGGTDTQYF. The rearrangement links TRBV13 to TRBJ2-3; TRBD2 agrees at 11 bases. The germline gives CDR1 PRHDT, CDR2 FYEKMQ (reference sequence). J was trimmed by 1 base and V by 8 bases; bases with no gene match: 2. CDR3 length: 14 amino acids.

This sequence joins TRBV27 and TRBJ2-6; D possibly corresponds to TRBD2 (5 bases). Germline values: CDR1 MNHEY, CDR2 SMNVEV (reference sequence). V lost 5 bases, J lost 2 bases, and 7 bases lay in between. The CDR3 contains 14 residues. The CDR3 coding sequence is TGTGCCAGCAGTGAGGGAGCTGGGGCCAACGTCCTGACTTTC. This encodes CASSEGAGANVLTF.